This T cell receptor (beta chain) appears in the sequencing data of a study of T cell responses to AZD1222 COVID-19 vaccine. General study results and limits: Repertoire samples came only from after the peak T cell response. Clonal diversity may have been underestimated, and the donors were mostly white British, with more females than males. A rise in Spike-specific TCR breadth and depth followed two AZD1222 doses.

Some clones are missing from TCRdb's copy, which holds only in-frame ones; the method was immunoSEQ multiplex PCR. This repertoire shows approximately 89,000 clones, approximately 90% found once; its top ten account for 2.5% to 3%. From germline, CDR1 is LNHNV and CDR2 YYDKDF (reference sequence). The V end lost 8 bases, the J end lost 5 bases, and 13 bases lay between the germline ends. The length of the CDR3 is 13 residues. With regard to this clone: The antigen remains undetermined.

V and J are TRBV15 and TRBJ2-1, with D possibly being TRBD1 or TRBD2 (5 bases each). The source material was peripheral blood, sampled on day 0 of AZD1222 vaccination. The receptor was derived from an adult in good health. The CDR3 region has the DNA TGTGCCACCCGTCCGGGACCCAACAATGAGCAGTTCTTC. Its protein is CATRPGPNNEQFF.